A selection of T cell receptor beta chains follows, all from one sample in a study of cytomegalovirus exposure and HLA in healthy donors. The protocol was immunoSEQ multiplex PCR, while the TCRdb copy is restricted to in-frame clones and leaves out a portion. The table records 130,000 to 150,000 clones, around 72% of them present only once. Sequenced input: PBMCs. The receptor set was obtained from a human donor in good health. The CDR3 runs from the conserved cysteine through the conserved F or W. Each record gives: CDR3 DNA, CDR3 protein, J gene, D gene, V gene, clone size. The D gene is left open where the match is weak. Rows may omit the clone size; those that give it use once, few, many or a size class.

CDR3nt: TGCGCCAGCAGCTTGACAGACTATAGCAATCAGCCCCAGCATTTT
CDR3aa: CASSLTDYSNQPQHF
j_gene: TRBJ1-5
d_gene: NA
v_gene: TRBV5-1
abundance: NA

CDR3nt: TGCAGCGTTGAAGACACAGGGTTGAACACTGAAGCTTTCTTT
CDR3aa: CSVEDTGLNTEAFF
j_gene: TRBJ1-1
d_gene: NA
v_gene: TRBV29-1
abundance: few

CDR3nt: TGTGCCAGCAGTACTAGCGGGTCCTACGAGCAGTACTTC
CDR3aa: CASSTSGSYEQYF
j_gene: TRBJ2-7
d_gene: TRBD2
v_gene: TRBV13
abundance: NA

CDR3nt: TGTGCCAGCTCTCCCGACAGGTCCCTTACCTACGAGCAGTACTTC
CDR3aa: CASSPDRSLTYEQYF
j_gene: TRBJ2-7
d_gene: NA
v_gene: TRBV18
abundance: NA

CDR3nt: TGCAGCGCCCTGGCACAGAACACTGAAGCTTTCTTT
CDR3aa: CSALAQNTEAFF
j_gene: TRBJ1-1
d_gene: NA
v_gene: TRBV29-1
abundance: NA

CDR3nt: TGTGCCTGGAGACTAAGCGGATACAATGAGCAGTTCTTC
CDR3aa: CAWRLSGYNEQFF
j_gene: TRBJ2-1
d_gene: NA
v_gene: TRBV30
abundance: NA

CDR3nt: TGTGCCAGCAGTGAAATCAGGGGGCGGCAGCCCCAGCATTTT
CDR3aa: CASSEIRGRQPQHF
j_gene: TRBJ1-5
d_gene: TRBD1
v_gene: TRBV6-1
abundance: NA

CDR3nt: TGTGCCACCAGCATGGGGCTAGCGGGAGAGGGGTGGTACAATGAGCAGTTCTTC
CDR3aa: CATSMGLAGEGWYNEQFF
j_gene: TRBJ2-1
d_gene: TRBD2
v_gene: TRBV15
abundance: NA

CDR3nt: TGTGCCAGCAGTGACGAGCCGTCTCTTCCCTACGAGCAGTACTTC
CDR3aa: CASSDEPSLPYEQYF
j_gene: TRBJ2-7
d_gene: NA
v_gene: TRBV25-1
abundance: once

CDR3nt: TGTGCCAGCACCCCGATGGAGGTGAGCACAGATACGCAGTATTTT
CDR3aa: CASTPMEVSTDTQYF
j_gene: TRBJ2-3
d_gene: NA
v_gene: TRBV11-2
abundance: NA

CDR3nt: TGTGCCAGCAGCCCCGGAGGGCGGGTCTACAATGAGCAGTTCTTC
CDR3aa: CASSPGGRVYNEQFF
j_gene: TRBJ2-1
d_gene: NA
v_gene: TRBV11-3
abundance: NA

CDR3nt: TGCGCCAGCAGTCCGACTAGCGGGAGGCCCCCCGATACGCAGTATTTT
CDR3aa: CASSPTSGRPPDTQYF
j_gene: TRBJ2-3
d_gene: TRBD2
v_gene: TRBV5-1
abundance: NA

CDR3nt: TGTGCCAGCAGTCGAGCGGGGGGCTCAGGAAGCGAGCAGTACTTC
CDR3aa: CASSRAGGSGSEQYF
j_gene: TRBJ2-7
d_gene: TRBD2
v_gene: TRBV28
abundance: few

CDR3nt: TGTGCCAGCAGCGTAGCACCAGGGGCCACTGAAGCTTTCTTT
CDR3aa: CASSVAPGATEAFF
j_gene: TRBJ1-1
d_gene: NA
v_gene: TRBV9
abundance: few

CDR3nt: TGTGCCAGCAGCCAACGTAACTATGGCTACACCTTC
CDR3aa: CASSQRNYGYTF
j_gene: TRBJ1-2
d_gene: NA
v_gene: TRBV14
abundance: NA

CDR3nt: TGCGCCAGCAGCTTCCGTACAGGGCCGGGGGAAAAACTGTTTTTT
CDR3aa: CASSFRTGPGEKLFF
j_gene: TRBJ1-4
d_gene: NA
v_gene: TRBV5-1
abundance: NA

CDR3nt: TGCGCCAGCACTCTTGGGACAGGGGCTCAAGAGACCCAGTACTTC
CDR3aa: CASTLGTGAQETQYF
j_gene: TRBJ2-5
d_gene: TRBD1
v_gene: TRBV5-1
abundance: NA

CDR3nt: TGTGCCAGCAGCTTAGGACGGACTAGCGATTACGAGCAGTACTTC
CDR3aa: CASSLGRTSDYEQYF
j_gene: TRBJ2-7
d_gene: TRBD2
v_gene: TRBV7-2
abundance: NA

CDR3nt: TGTGCCAGTAGTATAGAGAGCTTAGACTATGGCTACACCTTC
CDR3aa: CASSIESLDYGYTF
j_gene: TRBJ1-2
d_gene: NA
v_gene: TRBV19
abundance: NA

CDR3nt: TGTGCCAGCCTGGGGCCGCCGGGCACCGGGGAGCTGTTTTTT
CDR3aa: CASLGPPGTGELFF
j_gene: TRBJ2-2
d_gene: NA
v_gene: TRBV2
abundance: NA

CDR3nt: TGTGCCAGCAGCCCCCTCCGGGACAAGGGCCCCACTAACTATGGCTACACCTTC
CDR3aa: CASSPLRDKGPTNYGYTF
j_gene: TRBJ1-2
d_gene: NA
v_gene: TRBV11-2
abundance: NA

CDR3nt: TGTGCCAGCAGCGTAGGGGATAGCGTTGCCTACAATGAGCAGTTCTTC
CDR3aa: CASSVGDSVAYNEQFF
j_gene: TRBJ2-1
d_gene: NA
v_gene: TRBV9
abundance: NA

CDR3nt: TGTGCCAGCAGTGTACAGGATACGCAGTATTTT
CDR3aa: CASSVQDTQYF
j_gene: TRBJ2-3
d_gene: NA
v_gene: TRBV2
abundance: NA

CDR3nt: TGTGCCAGCAGCAAAGAAGTAGCGGGGGATTACAATGAGCAGTTCTTC
CDR3aa: CASSKEVAGDYNEQFF
j_gene: TRBJ2-1
d_gene: TRBD2
v_gene: TRBV9
abundance: NA

CDR3nt: TGTGCCAGCAGTTATCTACTAGCGGGGGGGAAAAACGAGCAGTACTTC
CDR3aa: CASSYLLAGGKNEQYF
j_gene: TRBJ2-7
d_gene: TRBD2
v_gene: TRBV27
abundance: NA

CDR3nt: TGTGCCAGCAGCTTAGACTTCGACAGCGACTATGGCTACACCTTC
CDR3aa: CASSLDFDSDYGYTF
j_gene: TRBJ1-2
d_gene: NA
v_gene: TRBV11-2
abundance: NA

CDR3nt: TGTGCCATCAGTGTGGGACAGGGCAATCAGCCCCAGCATTTT
CDR3aa: CAISVGQGNQPQHF
j_gene: TRBJ1-5
d_gene: TRBD1
v_gene: TRBV10-3
abundance: NA

CDR3nt: TGCGCCAGCAATTTAGGAAGGGGTTCCAACACTGAAGCTTTCTTT
CDR3aa: CASNLGRGSNTEAFF
j_gene: TRBJ1-1
d_gene: NA
v_gene: TRBV4-1
abundance: few

CDR3nt: TGTGCTAGTGACCGACAGGGAATGATGAACACTGAAGCTTTCTTT
CDR3aa: CASDRQGMMNTEAFF
j_gene: TRBJ1-1
d_gene: TRBD1
v_gene: TRBV12-5
abundance: NA

CDR3nt: TGTGCCAGCAGCCAAGGGGCGATCGGGAGCTCCTACGAGCAGTACTTC
CDR3aa: CASSQGAIGSSYEQYF
j_gene: TRBJ2-7
d_gene: NA
v_gene: TRBV4-2
abundance: NA

CDR3nt: TGTGCCAGCAGTGAAAAGCCGGGACACCTCAATCAGCCCCAGCATTTT
CDR3aa: CASSEKPGHLNQPQHF
j_gene: TRBJ1-5
d_gene: NA
v_gene: TRBV6-1
abundance: NA

CDR3nt: TGTGCCAGCAGCCAGGTCCCCAGCTCTGGGGCCAACGTCCTGACTTTC
CDR3aa: CASSQVPSSGANVLTF
j_gene: TRBJ2-6
d_gene: NA
v_gene: TRBV6-4
abundance: NA

CDR3nt: TGTGCCAGCAGCTACAGGGGTGACGGGGAGCTGTTTTTT
CDR3aa: CASSYRGDGELFF
j_gene: TRBJ2-2
d_gene: TRBD1
v_gene: TRBV13
abundance: NA

CDR3nt: TGTGCCAGCACTAACAGGGGGAATTCACCCCTCCACTTT
CDR3aa: CASTNRGNSPLHF
j_gene: TRBJ1-6
d_gene: TRBD1
v_gene: TRBV6-1
abundance: NA

CDR3nt: TGTGCCAGCAGCCAAGGGGCAAAACCCTACAATGAGCAGTTCTTC
CDR3aa: CASSQGAKPYNEQFF
j_gene: TRBJ2-1
d_gene: NA
v_gene: TRBV14
abundance: NA

CDR3nt: TGTGCCAGCAGTGAATATTTGGGCAGCCCATATGGCTACACCTTC
CDR3aa: CASSEYLGSPYGYTF
j_gene: TRBJ1-2
d_gene: NA
v_gene: TRBV25-1
abundance: once

CDR3nt: TGCGCCAGCAGTGAGTCCTCGCTAGCGGGAACTGAGCAGTTCTTC
CDR3aa: CASSESSLAGTEQFF
j_gene: TRBJ2-1
d_gene: TRBD2
v_gene: TRBV10-2
abundance: NA

CDR3nt: TGTGCCAGCACGGGGGTTGGCTACACCTTC
CDR3aa: CASTGVGYTF
j_gene: TRBJ1-2
d_gene: NA
v_gene: TRBV2
abundance: NA

CDR3nt: TGTGCCAGCAGCCTTGCCTCCGGGACAGGGGGCGGTACCGGGGAGCTGTTTTTT
CDR3aa: CASSLASGTGGGTGELFF
j_gene: TRBJ2-2
d_gene: TRBD1
v_gene: TRBV9
abundance: few

CDR3nt: TGTGCCAGCAGCCTAAGGGGTTTTCTCTCCTACGAGCAGTACTTC
CDR3aa: CASSLRGFLSYEQYF
j_gene: TRBJ2-7
d_gene: NA
v_gene: TRBV7-8
abundance: NA

CDR3nt: TGCGCCAGCAGTGAGTCATTAGCGGGCACAGATACGCAGTATTTT
CDR3aa: CASSESLAGTDTQYF
j_gene: TRBJ2-3
d_gene: NA
v_gene: TRBV10-1
abundance: NA

CDR3nt: TGTGCCAGCAGCCCGACAGGACTCGACACCGGGGAGCTGTTTTTT
CDR3aa: CASSPTGLDTGELFF
j_gene: TRBJ2-2
d_gene: NA
v_gene: TRBV2
abundance: NA

CDR3nt: TGTGCCAGCAGCCCTGTTCACACCGGGGAGCTGTTTTTT
CDR3aa: CASSPVHTGELFF
j_gene: TRBJ2-2
d_gene: NA
v_gene: TRBV7-8
abundance: NA

CDR3nt: TGTGCCAGCCTCGGACACAGTGAGCAGTTCTTC
CDR3aa: CASLGHSEQFF
j_gene: TRBJ2-1
d_gene: NA
v_gene: TRBV6-5
abundance: once

CDR3nt: TGCGCCAGCAGCCATACAGACGGAGATACGCAGTATTTT
CDR3aa: CASSHTDGDTQYF
j_gene: TRBJ2-3
d_gene: NA
v_gene: TRBV4-1
abundance: NA

CDR3nt: TGTGCCAGCAGTCCACCTGGTACAGGGATTGAGCAGTTCTTC
CDR3aa: CASSPPGTGIEQFF
j_gene: TRBJ2-1
d_gene: NA
v_gene: TRBV28
abundance: NA

CDR3nt: TGTGCCAGCAGCTTAGTTCGATTTGGACTAGCGGGAGTCGAGCAGTACTTC
CDR3aa: CASSLVRFGLAGVEQYF
j_gene: TRBJ2-7
d_gene: TRBD2
v_gene: TRBV7-9
abundance: NA

CDR3nt: TGTGCCAGCAGCTTACTTCGGGGGAACACTGAAGCTTTCTTT
CDR3aa: CASSLLRGNTEAFF
j_gene: TRBJ1-1
d_gene: NA
v_gene: TRBV13
abundance: NA